This T cell receptor (beta chain) stems from a study of T cell repertoires in cytomegalovirus infection. Study details: It was the public TCR beta signatures that indicated both CMV infection and matching HLA type.

TCRdb reprocessed the reads with MiXCR, giving one entry per CDR3 protein. The data show approximately 220,000 distinct CDR3 sequences, with 35% to 40% seen just once and around 64% held by the top ten. The CDR3 sequence is 21 residues long. Germline values: CDR1 SGHVS, CDR2 FNYEAQ. The ends lost 2 bases at V and 1 base at J; junction bases unmatched: 15. Study-wide points: Carriage of CMV together with the relevant HLA was identifiable through cumulative public TCR beta family frequency. HLA-C-restricted, CMV-specific TCR beta clonotypes were dominant ex vivo.

This clonotype appeared a few times. The antigen remains unidentified. The sequences come from CD8+ T cells from cultured PBMCs, collected from culture after CMV antigen stimulation. This TCR derives from a human donor in good health (CMV status not recorded). Some clones in this sample may be carry-over from other donors' samples. The chain combines TRBV7-6 with TRBJ2-4; 12 nucleotides agree with TRBD2. The CDR3 protein is CASSLYTGVRGLAGAKNIQYF. CDR3 in DNA: TGTGCCAGCAGCTTATACACAGGGGTTCGGGGACTAGCGGGTGCCAAAAACATTCAGTACTTC.